These T cell receptor beta chains were read from a single sample in a study of blood T cell repertoires in COVID-19. The assay was immunoSEQ multiplex PCR, and TCRdb's table has in-frame clones only and misses some. In the table there are around 260,000 clones, 91% of which are singletons. Specimen: peripheral blood. The receptors here all came from a person between 18 and 35 years old with COVID-19, enrolled during active disease. CDR3s include the opening cysteine and the closing phenylalanine or tryptophan. Each record gives: V gene, J gene, CDR3 protein.

v_call: TRBV6-5; j_call: TRBJ1-4; cdr3_aa: CASTPPANEKLFF
v_call: TRBV30; j_call: TRBJ2-3; cdr3_aa: CAWSRTNGTQYF
v_call: TRBV25-1; j_call: TRBJ2-7; cdr3_aa: CASSDGTGGYEQYF
v_call: TRBV2; j_call: TRBJ1-1; cdr3_aa: CASSERRQGESEAFF
v_call: TRBV7-2; j_call: TRBJ2-3; cdr3_aa: CASSLVRAGTDTQYF
v_call: TRBV19; j_call: TRBJ1-5; cdr3_aa: CASSIGWTGISQPQHF
v_call: TRBV18; j_call: TRBJ2-7; cdr3_aa: CASSPGQGERGEYF
v_call: TRBV5-1; j_call: TRBJ1-5; cdr3_aa: CASSLSGSQPQHF
v_call: TRBV30; j_call: TRBJ1-1; cdr3_aa: CAWSSRALNTEAFF
v_call: TRBV7-2; j_call: TRBJ2-7; cdr3_aa: CASSLEGGASYEQYF
v_call: TRBV4-1; j_call: TRBJ2-7; cdr3_aa: CASSQEEGSYEQYF
v_call: TRBV11-2; j_call: TRBJ2-1; cdr3_aa: CASSLGLVGNEQFF
v_call: TRBV5-4; j_call: TRBJ2-1; cdr3_aa: CASSSATGTSGYNEQFF
v_call: TRBV4-1; j_call: TRBJ1-1; cdr3_aa: CASSQPGIRSPHRNTEAFF
v_call: TRBV2; j_call: TRBJ2-1; cdr3_aa: CASNTSDDPPYNEQFF
v_call: TRBV24-1; j_call: TRBJ2-1; cdr3_aa: CATSDLGLADSYNEQFF
v_call: TRBV6-5; j_call: TRBJ2-1; cdr3_aa: CATLQGGGRGNEQFF
v_call: TRBV6-2/TRBV6-3; j_call: TRBJ2-1; cdr3_aa: CASSRGGGRIYNEQFF
v_call: TRBV5-1; j_call: TRBJ1-2; cdr3_aa: CASSLATGADGYTF
v_call: TRBV15; j_call: TRBJ2-3; cdr3_aa: CATSRRQGLIDTQYF
v_call: TRBV27; j_call: TRBJ2-1; cdr3_aa: CASSLLVAPLSVGEQFF
v_call: TRBV30; j_call: TRBJ1-5; cdr3_aa: CAWRLGQGMNYSNQPQHF
v_call: TRBV7-9; j_call: TRBJ2-5; cdr3_aa: CASSLARGQETQYF
v_call: TRBV4-1; j_call: TRBJ1-5; cdr3_aa: CASSLGQVYQPQHF
v_call: TRBV4-2; j_call: TRBJ2-3; cdr3_aa: CASSQSRDTQYF
v_call: TRBV3-1/TRBV3-2; j_call: TRBJ2-3; cdr3_aa: CASSQTGALPAQDTQYF
v_call: TRBV7-9; j_call: TRBJ2-7; cdr3_aa: CASSSLTGGNEQYF
v_call: TRBV2; j_call: TRBJ1-6; cdr3_aa: CASNPVRTAPLGKETLHF
v_call: TRBV7-7; j_call: TRBJ2-5; cdr3_aa: CASSALPLAGTQETQYF